One sample yielded the 13 T cell receptor beta chains listed below, sequenced in a study of a mutant IDH1 vaccine in newly diagnosed glioma. Clones were sequenced by immunoSEQ multiplex PCR, and TCRdb holds only the in-frame ones, with some missing. The table shows 50,000 to 85,000 clones, with approximately 87% occurring only once. These receptors' targets are unknown. The time point denotes: week 23, last vaccination. Doses of 300 ug of mutant IDH1 20-mer peptide were given with topical imiquimod. This sample comprised PBMCs, obtained from a glioma patient whose treatment included an IDH1 peptide vaccine. Source of these receptors: a man younger than 35 with glioma.

The genes are TRBV19 and TRBJ1-5; 10 bases are shared with TRBD1. Germline V gene data show CDR1 as LNHDA and CDR2 as SQIVND (reference sequence). V lost 4 bases and J lost 5; bases outside the gene matches: 5. The CDR3 runs to 15 residues. This CDR3 is CASSTRTGGDQPQHF. CDR3 nucleotides: TGTGCCAGTAGTACACGGACAGGGGGTGATCAGCCCCAGCATTTT. The full variable domain, completed using reference TRBV19 and TRBJ1-5, is DGGITQSPKYLFRKEGQNVTLSCEQNLNHDAMYWYRQDPGQGLRLIYYSQIVNDFQKGDIAEGYSVSREKKESFPLTVTSAQKNPTAFYLCASSTRTGGDQPQHFGDGTRLSIL.

This clone has just a few counts. This chain joins TRBV25-1 and TRBJ1-6, with 10 positions matching TRBD1. The trim removed 3 bases at V and 8 bases at J, leaving 10 bases unmatched. Germline V lookup: CDR1 MGHDK, CDR2 SYGVNS. The CDR3 sequence is 17 residues long. CDR3 loop: CASSEGGTGQGYSPLHF. The CDR3 nucleotides read TGTGCCAGCAGTGAGGGGGGGACGGGACAGGGGTATTCACCCCTCCACTTT.

The chain has TRBV27 and TRBJ1-1, with D possibly being TRBD1 (6 bases). Germline V CDR1 and CDR2: MNHEY, SMNVEV (reference sequence). The CDR3 runs 13 residues. The V end was cut by 4 bases, the J end by 5 bases, with 11 bases between. CDR3 nucleotides: TGTGCCAGCAGTTACAGGGTATGGACTGAAGCTTTCTTT. Its protein product is CASSYRVWTEAFF.

The rearrangement joins TRBV10-3 to TRBJ1-5; no clear D gene. Germline V CDR1 and CDR2: ENHRY, SYGVKD. V was cut by 10 bases and J by 7 bases, with 17 bases left in between. The CDR3 loop spans 13 amino acids. As DNA, the CDR3 is TGTGCCACCCAATCGGGTATGTTGCAGCCCCAGCATTTT. Translation: CATQSGMLQPQHF.

The chain is built from TRBV7-8 and TRBJ2-5; the D is unclear. The CDR3 consists of 13 residues. V shed 2 bases and J shed 4 bases, with 8 bases lying between them. Germline V gene data show CDR1 as SGHVS and CDR2 as FQNEAQ. CDR3 residues: CASSLTRSETQYF. CDR3 sequence (DNA): TGTGCCAGCAGCTTAACCAGGTCAGAGACCCAGTACTTC.

The V gene is TRBV30, the J gene TRBJ2-5; 7 bases agree with TRBD2. J gave up 9 bases and V 5 bases, and 15 bases lay outside the gene matches. Germline CDR1 reads GTSNPN; CDR2 reads SVGIG (reference sequence). The CDR3 extends over 14 amino acids. The CDR3 protein is CAWGSHGGSSPQYF. CDR3 DNA sequence: TGTGCCTGGGGCTCGCATGGCGGGAGTAGCCCCCAGTACTTC.

This chain joins TRBV18 and TRBJ2-4; no reliable D call. This CDR3 contains 17 residues. V dropped 4 bases and J dropped 0 bases, with 16 bases sitting between them. The germline V gene has CDR1 KGHSH and CDR2 LQKENI. CDR3 loop: CASSQFISSIAKNIQYF. CDR3 sequence (DNA): TGTGCCAGCTCACAATTTATCAGTTCCATAGCCAAAAACATTCAGTACTTC.

The rearrangement joins TRBV7-3 to TRBJ2-1; a weak D match, TRBD2 (5 bases). CDR1 and CDR2 from the germline V gene are SGHTA and FQGTGA. The V end lost 4 bases, the J end lost 4 bases, and 17 bases lay between the germline ends. This CDR3 is built from 16 residues. CDR3: CASSSAGNPPYNEQFF. The CDR3 DNA sequence: TGTGCCAGCAGCTCCGCCGGGAACCCACCTTACAATGAGCAGTTCTTC.

This sequence joins TRBV4-3 and TRBJ2-3; D remains unclear. Germline V CDR1 and CDR2: LGHNA, YSLEER. Trimming left V 0 bases short and J 6 bases short, with 19 bases between. CDR3 size: 17 residues. DNA of the CDR3: TGCGCCAGCAGCCAAGATGCCAGGCGAAGCTTTTCGGATACGCAGTATTTT. Amino acid sequence: CASSQDARRSFSDTQYF.

The rearrangement links TRBV4-2 to TRBJ2-7; TRBD2 is a possible D gene (6 bases). Trimming removed 4 bases from V and 4 bases from J, with 8 bases in between. CDR1 is LGHNA, CDR2 YNFKEQ, per germline. The CDR3 totals 12 residues. This CDR3 reads CASSPAGYEQYF. For the CDR3, the DNA is TGTGCCAGCAGCCCCGCGGGGTACGAGCAGTACTTC.

The J gene is TRBJ1-2, the V gene TRBV6-4, with D hard to call. The CDR3 loop spans 12 amino acids. V lost 2 bases, J lost 7 bases, and 8 bases lay in between. Germline V gene sequence: CDR1 MRHNA, CDR2 SNTAGT. DNA for the CDR3: TGTGCCAGCAGTGACAGGGAAGCTGGCTACACCTTC. Translated, it gives CASSDREAGYTF.

The chain employs TRBV30 and TRBJ2-2; D is possibly TRBD2 (5 bases). Germline-derived CDR1 and CDR2 are GTSNPN and SVGIG (reference sequence). This CDR3 has 16 amino acids. With 1 base removed from V and 7 bases from J, the gap between germline ends came to 19 bases. The CDR3 coding sequence is TGTGCCTGGAGTGAAGGGTTCCTCCTTGCGGGCGGGGAGCTGTTTTTT. This encodes CAWSEGFLLAGGELFF. The entire variable domain, with the rest obtained from reference TRBV30 and TRBJ2-2, is as follows: SQTIHQWPATLVQPVGSPLSLECTVEGTSNPNLYWYRQAAGRGLQLLFYSVGIGQISSEVPQNLSASRPQDRQFILSSKKLLLSDSGFYLCAWSEGFLLAGGELFFGEGSRLTVL.

This chain uses TRBV28 with TRBJ2-5; TRBD1 matches at 10 bases. The germline gives CDR1 MDHEN, CDR2 SYDVKM. The V and J ends lost 6 bases and 5 bases, in that order; junction bases with no gene match: 6. CDR3 size: 14 residues. The CDR3 DNA sequence: TGTGCCAGCAGCCCGGGACAGGGGTGGGAGACCCAGTACTTC. Its translation: CASSPGQGWETQYF.